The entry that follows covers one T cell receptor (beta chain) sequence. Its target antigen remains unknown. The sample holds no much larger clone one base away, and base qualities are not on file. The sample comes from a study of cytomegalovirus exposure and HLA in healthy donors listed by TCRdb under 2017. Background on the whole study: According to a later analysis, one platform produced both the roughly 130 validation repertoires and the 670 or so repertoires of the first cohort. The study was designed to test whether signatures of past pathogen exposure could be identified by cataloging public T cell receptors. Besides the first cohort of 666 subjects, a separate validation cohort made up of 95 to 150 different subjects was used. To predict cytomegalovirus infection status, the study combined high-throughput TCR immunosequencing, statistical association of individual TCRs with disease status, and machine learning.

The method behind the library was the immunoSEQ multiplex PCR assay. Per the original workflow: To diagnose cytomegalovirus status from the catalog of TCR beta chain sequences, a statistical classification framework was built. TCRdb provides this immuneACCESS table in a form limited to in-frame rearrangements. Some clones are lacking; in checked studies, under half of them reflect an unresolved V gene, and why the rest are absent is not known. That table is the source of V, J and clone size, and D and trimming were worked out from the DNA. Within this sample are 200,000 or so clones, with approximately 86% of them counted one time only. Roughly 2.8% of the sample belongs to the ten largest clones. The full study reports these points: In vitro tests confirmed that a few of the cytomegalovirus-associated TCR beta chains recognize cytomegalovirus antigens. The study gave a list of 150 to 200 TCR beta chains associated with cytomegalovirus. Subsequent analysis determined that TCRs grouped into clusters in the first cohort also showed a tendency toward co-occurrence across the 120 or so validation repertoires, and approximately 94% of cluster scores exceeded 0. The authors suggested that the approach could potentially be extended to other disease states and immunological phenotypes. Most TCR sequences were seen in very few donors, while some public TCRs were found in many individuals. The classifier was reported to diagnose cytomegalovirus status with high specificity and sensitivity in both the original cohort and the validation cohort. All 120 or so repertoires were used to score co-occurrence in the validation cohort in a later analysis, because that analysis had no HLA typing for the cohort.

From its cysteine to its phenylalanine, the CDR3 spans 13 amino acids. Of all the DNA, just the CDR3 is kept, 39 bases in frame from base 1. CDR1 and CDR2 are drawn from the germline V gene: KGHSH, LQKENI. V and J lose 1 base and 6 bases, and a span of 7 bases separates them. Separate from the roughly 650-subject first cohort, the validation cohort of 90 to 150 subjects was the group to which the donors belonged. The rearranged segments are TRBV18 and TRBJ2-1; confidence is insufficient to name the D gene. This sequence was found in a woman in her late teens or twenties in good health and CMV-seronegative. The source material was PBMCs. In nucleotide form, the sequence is TGTGCCAGCTCACCACTAGAATTCAATGAGCAGTTCTTC. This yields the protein CASSPLEFNEQFF.